This TCR beta chain comes out of a study of cytomegalovirus exposure and HLA in healthy donors. Study-wide background: Both the approximately 130 validation repertoires and the 600 to 750 first-cohort repertoires used the same platform, as reported by a later analysis.

Study-level findings and limits: According to a later analysis, TCR clusters from the first cohort tended to co-occur in the 120 or so validation repertoires. 164 TCR beta chains were listed as cytomegalovirus-associated.

The V segment lost 8 bases and the J segment 4 bases; nucleotides outside the gene matches: 10. CDR1 is MNHNS, CDR2 SASEGT, per germline. The CDR3 totals 15 residues. Produced via immunoSEQ multiplex PCR; TCRdb's table is partial and in-frame only. The profile shows about 160,000 clones, 85% of them singletons. Of note for this clone: Its antigen is not known.

Separate from the roughly 700-subject first cohort, the roughly 130-subject validation cohort was the one that the donors belonged to. The sequence was collected from a man aged 30-40 years in good health and CMV-seropositive. The sample was PBMCs. The genes are TRBV6-1 and TRBJ1-5; TRBD1 matches at 8 bases. The CDR3 DNA sequence: TGTGCCAGCCAAATTGACAGGGGCTTGAATCAGCCCCAGCATTTT. It yields the protein CASQIDRGLNQPQHF.